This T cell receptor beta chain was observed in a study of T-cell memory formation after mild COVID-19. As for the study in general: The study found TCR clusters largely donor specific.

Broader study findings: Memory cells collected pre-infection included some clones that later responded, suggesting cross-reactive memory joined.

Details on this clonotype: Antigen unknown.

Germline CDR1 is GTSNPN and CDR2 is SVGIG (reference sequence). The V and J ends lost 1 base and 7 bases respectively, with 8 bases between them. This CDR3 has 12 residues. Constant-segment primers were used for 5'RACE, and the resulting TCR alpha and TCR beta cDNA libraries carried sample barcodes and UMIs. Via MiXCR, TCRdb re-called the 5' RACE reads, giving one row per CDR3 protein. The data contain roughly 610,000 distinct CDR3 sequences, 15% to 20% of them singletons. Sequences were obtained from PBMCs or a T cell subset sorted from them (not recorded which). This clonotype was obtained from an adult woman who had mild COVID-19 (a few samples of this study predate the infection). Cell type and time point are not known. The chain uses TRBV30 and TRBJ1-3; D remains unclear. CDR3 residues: CAWSGGGNTIYF. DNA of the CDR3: TGTGCCTGGAGTGGGGGTGGGAACACCATATATTTT. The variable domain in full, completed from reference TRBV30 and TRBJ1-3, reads SQTIHQWPATLVQPVGSPLSLECTVEGTSNPNLYWYRQAAGRGLQLLFYSVGIGQISSEVPQNLSASRPQDRQFILSSKKLLLSDSGFYLCAWSGGGNTIYFGEGSWLTVV.